This T cell receptor beta chain was retrieved from a study of human T cells and chemical hapten exposure. TCRdb recomputed calls from the RACE reads with MiXCR, one row per CDR3 protein. The sample yields more than 90,000 distinct CDR3 sequences, about an eighth seen once. Time point described: patch test 2, 6 weeks after DPC sensitization. Treatment of the sample: therapeutic diphenylcyclopropenone sensitization with weekly scalp DPC. CDR1 and CDR2 (germline): SGHNT, YYREEE (reference sequence). Unmatched junction bases numbered 10, after V lost 4 bases and J lost 6 bases. The CDR3 length is 15 residues.

The chain links TRBV5-4 to TRBJ1-3; 7 bases match TRBD1. The input for sequencing was whole blood, taken in connection with sensitization to the hapten diphenylcyclopropenone (DPC). The receptor was derived from a woman aged 40 to 50 with alopecia areata. Some clones in this sample may be carry-over from other donors' samples. The CDR3 loop is CASSLGQAAENTIYF. CDR3 DNA sequence: TGTGCCAGCAGCCTCGGACAGGCCGCTGAAAACACCATATATTTT.